The 8 T cell receptor beta chains below were found in one sample sequenced in a study of cytomegalovirus exposure and HLA in healthy donors (TCRdb year 2017). Library construction relied on the immunoSEQ multiplex PCR assay. For the multiplex PCR, a mixture combining 60 forward primers for TCR Vbeta segments and 13 reverse primers for TCR Jbeta segments was used. The immuneACCESS repertoire file appears here via TCRdb, limited to in-frame rearrangements. These files lack a portion of the clones; in checked studies, under half of the deficit traces to unresolved V genes, and the cause of the others is not known. In all, the sample holds about 180,000 clones, and 65% to 85% of those were seen once. Approximately 2.5% of the sample lies in the top ten. The sequenced sample consisted of PBMCs. The source is a man aged 55 to 70 in good health and CMV-seronegative.

The CDR3 region is CASSAGLAGSWQYF. The CDR3 DNA sequence: TGTGCCAGCAGCGCGGGACTAGCGGGAAGCTGGCAGTACTTC. The chain recombines TRBV5-6 with TRBJ2-5; TRBD2 aligns across 13 bases. The ends lost 4 bases at V and 11 bases at J; junction bases unmatched: 8. Per germline, CDR1 SGHDT and CDR2 YYEEEE. This CDR3 region has 14 residues.

The chain carries TRBV11-2 and TRBJ2-7; TRBD2 agrees at 14 bases. CDR1 SGHAT and CDR2 FQNNGV come from the germline V gene. V lost 4 bases to trimming and J lost 4 bases; unmatched junction nucleotides: 3. The CDR3 is 15 residues long. The CDR3 DNA reads TGTGCCAGCAGCTCGGGGACTAGCGGGGGATACGAGCAGTACTTC. This encodes CASSSGTSGGYEQYF.

The chain links TRBV6-4 to TRBJ1-1; D is possibly TRBD1 (6 bases). This CDR3 has 14 amino acids. Germline CDR1 reads MRHNA; CDR2 reads SNTAGT. Trimming left V 6 bases short and J 7 bases short, with 18 bases between. CDR3 nucleotides: TGTGCCAGCAGATACAGGGAAACATCTGTTGAAGCTTTCTTT. Its translation is CASRYRETSVEAFF.

V and J are TRBV29-1 and TRBJ2-1, with D perhaps matching TRBD1 (5 bases). Germline CDR1 and CDR2: SQVTM and ANQGSEA. The CDR3 covers 12 residues. The V end lost 4 bases, the J end lost 3 bases, and 7 bases lay between the germline ends. CDR3 nucleotides: TGCAGCGTTGGGCAGGGCTACAATGAGCAGTTCTTC. It is translated as CSVGQGYNEQFF.

The V gene is TRBV7-9, the J gene TRBJ2-7, with TRBD1 identical over 7 bases. V lost 5 bases to trimming and J lost 2 bases; unmatched junction nucleotides: 21. Germline V gene lookup returns CDR1 SEHNR and CDR2 FQNEAQ (reference sequence). The CDR3 totals 19 residues. CDR3 bases: TGTGCCAGCAGCCTAACTACGATGTCGGGGACAGCAATACCCTACGAGCAGTACTTC. Translated, it gives CASSLTTMSGTAIPYEQYF. The whole variable domain, remainder taken from reference TRBV7-9 and TRBJ2-7, is DTGVSQNPRHKITKRGQNVTFRCDPISEHNRLYWYRQTLGQGPEFLTYFQNEAQLEKSRLLSDRFSAERPKGSFSTLEIQRTEQGDSAMYLCASSLTTMSGTAIPYEQYFGPGTRLTVT.

The chain recombines TRBV5-1 with TRBJ2-5; D is uncertain. Germline-derived CDR1 and CDR2 are SGHRS and YFSETQ. This CDR3 comprises 12 residues. V lost 7 bases and J lost 0, with 7 bases in between. The CDR3 DNA follows: TGCGCCAGCGGGCCCTACCAAGAGACCCAGTACTTC. Residues: CASGPYQETQYF.

This rearrangement joins TRBV10-2 to TRBJ1-4; D is undetermined. Trimming took off 2 bases at V and 3 bases at J, with 7 bases between the two ends. The germline V gene encodes CDR1 WSHSY and CDR2 SAAADI. This CDR3 spans 14 amino acids. The CDR3 here is CASSEQKSNEKLFF. The CDR3 nucleotides read TGCGCCAGCAGTGAGCAGAAATCTAATGAAAAACTGTTTTTT.

The gene calls are TRBV5-1 and TRBJ1-1, with 8 nucleotides matching TRBD1. Per germline, CDR1 SGHRS and CDR2 YFSETQ. The J segment lost 4 bases and the V segment lost 4 bases, leaving 6 bases of the junction unmatched. The CDR3 has 14 amino acids. CDR3 sequence reads: CASSRETGGTEAFF. The CDR3 DNA follows: TGCGCCAGCAGCCGGGAAACAGGGGGCACTGAAGCTTTCTTT.